A single sample is the source of the 26 T cell receptor beta chains below, sequenced in a study of T-cell memory formation after mild COVID-19. TCRdb re-derived calls from the 5' RACE reads in MiXCR, one entry per CDR3 protein. This sample has about 110,000 distinct CDR3 sequences; roughly a sixth occur once, and the top ten carry less than 6.5%. Source material: PBMCs or a T cell subset sorted from them (not recorded which). The receptors were gathered from a man younger than 35 who had mild COVID-19 (a few samples of this study predate the infection). Cell type and time point are not known.

This clonotype has more than one count but fewer than ten. The chain joins TRBV9 to TRBJ1-6, with TRBD1 identical over 8 bases. The CDR3 has 18 amino acids. The V gene end was trimmed by 4 bases and the J gene end by 1 base; junction bases not matched to a gene: 10. Per the germline V gene, CDR1 is SGDLS and CDR2 is YYNGEE. The CDR3 sequence: CASSSGQGGVSYNSPLHF. Written as DNA, the CDR3 is TGTGCCAGCAGCTCCGGACAGGGTGGGGTGTCCTATAATTCACCCCTCCACTTT.

This clonotype was seen just once. The chain is built from TRBV11-2 and TRBJ2-2, with D hard to call. The germline V gene encodes CDR1 SGHAT and CDR2 FQNNGV. This CDR3 has 17 residues. Trimming stripped 4 bases from V and 0 bases from J, with 15 bases between. The CDR3 DNA is TGTGCCAGCAGCTCGTCCGGTTTTACCCCGAACACCGGGGAGCTGTTTTTT. Protein product: CASSSSGFTPNTGELFF.

The chain couples TRBV6-5 to TRBJ2-3; no clear D gene. This CDR3 contains 14 residues. The V gene lost 0 bases and the J gene lost 5 bases, with 9 bases spanning the gap. Germline V gene lookup returns CDR1 MNHEY and CDR2 SVGAGI. This CDR3 is CASSYSLPGDTQYF. For the CDR3, the DNA is TGTGCCAGCAGTTACTCCCTGCCAGGAGATACGCAGTATTTT.

The V and J genes are TRBV25-1 and TRBJ2-2, with D possibly being TRBD1 or TRBD2 (6 bases each). Germline assignment: CDR1 MGHDK and CDR2 SYGVNS. This CDR3 has 16 residues. The V end lost 2 bases, the J end lost 2 bases, and 12 bases lay between the germline ends. Here the CDR3 reads CASSEMSGANTGELFF. The CDR3 coding sequence is TGTGCCAGCAGTGAAATGTCGGGGGCTAACACCGGGGAGCTGTTTTTT. Drawing the rest from reference TRBV25-1 and TRBJ2-2, the complete variable domain is EADIYQTPRYLVIGTGKKITLECSQTMGHDKMYWYQQDPGMELHLIHYSYGVNSTEKGDLSSESTVSRIRTEHFPLTLESARPSHTSQYLCASSEMSGANTGELFFGEGSRLTVL.

This rearrangement joins TRBV20-1 to TRBJ1-1, with a possible D match to TRBD1 (5 bases). The CDR3 is 15 amino acids. Germline V gene sequence: CDR1 DFQATT, CDR2 SNEGSKA (reference sequence). V was trimmed by 3 bases and J by 9 bases, leaving 23 bases between them. The DNA for the CDR3 is TGCAGTGCTAGGCGTGAACTGGCGGGGCGGCCGAAAGCTTTCTTT. It translates to CSARRELAGRPKAFF.

This chain joins TRBV5-6 and TRBJ1-2; the D is unclear. Germline V gene data show CDR1 as SGHDT and CDR2 as YYEEEE. This CDR3 comprises 13 residues. V shed 0 bases and J shed 2 bases, with 5 bases lying between them. As DNA, the CDR3 is TGTGCCAGCAGCTTGGTTGGGAACTATGGCTACACCTTC. This translates into CASSLVGNYGYTF. The variable domain in full, completed from reference TRBV5-6 and TRBJ1-2, reads DAGVTQSPTHLIKTRGQQVTLRCSPKSGHDTVSWYQQALGQGPQFIFQYYEEEERQRGNFPDRFSGHQFPNYSSELNVNALLLGDSALYLCASSLVGNYGYTFGSGTRLTVV.

This clonotype was picked up a small number of times. J is TRBJ2-3 and V is TRBV11-2; possible D gene TRBD1, 7 bases. V lost 5 bases and J lost 7, with 19 bases in between. CDR1 and CDR2 from the germline V gene are SGHAT and FQNNGV. The CDR3 loop spans 15 amino acids. The CDR3 loop is CASSLHRGGENTQYF. In DNA form, the CDR3 reads TGTGCCAGCAGCCTACACAGGGGAGGAGAGAATACGCAGTATTTT.

This clonotype has only one observation. The genes are TRBV7-2 and TRBJ1-6; 7 nucleotides align to TRBD1. The junction had 12 bases not matched to a gene; V was cut back by 4 bases and J by 9 bases. Germline V CDR1 and CDR2: SGHTA, FQGNSA. This CDR3 contains 16 residues. The CDR3 coding sequence is TGTGCCAGCAGCTCCTCGCCGGGGGCAGGGGGTTCACCCCTCCACTTT. Translating gives CASSSSPGAGGSPLHF.

The genes are TRBV12-3 or TRBV12-4 and TRBJ1-5; D not certain. This CDR3 region has 15 residues. Deletions cut 1 base from V and 0 bases from J, with 7 bases between. The CDR3 reads CASSLGPDSNQPQHF. CDR3 DNA: TGTGCCAGCAGTTTAGGACCGGATAGCAATCAGCCCCAGCATTTT.

This clonotype occurred many times. This chain uses TRBV20-1 with TRBJ1-2; possibly TRBD1 for D (6 bases). The germline V and J ends were trimmed by 0 bases and 8 bases, with 16 bases remaining between them. The CDR3 covers 14 residues. Germline CDR1 reads DFQATT; CDR2 reads SNEGSKA (reference sequence). CDR3 protein: CSARDLGASSGYTF. The CDR3 coding sequence is TGCAGTGCTAGAGATCTGGGGGCGTCTTCCGGCTACACCTTC.

The chain couples TRBV4-3 to TRBJ2-3; D not resolved. V gave up 0 bases and J gave up 6 bases, with 7 bases separating them. This CDR3 spans 13 amino acids. Germline-derived CDR1 and CDR2 are LGHNA and YSLEER. Written as DNA, the CDR3 is TGCGCCAGCAGCCAAGACGGCTTGGATACGCAGTATTTT. Translating gives CASSQDGLDTQYF.

V and J are TRBV4-2 and TRBJ1-2; TRBD1 matches 10 bases. The CDR3 contains 16 residues. Germline assignment: CDR1 LGHNA and CDR2 YNFKEQ. The ends lost 0 bases at V and 2 bases at J; junction bases unmatched: 3. The CDR3 protein is CASSQDRGQGNYGYTF. DNA for the CDR3: TGTGCCAGCAGCCAAGATCGGGGACAGGGGAACTATGGCTACACCTTC.

The chain carries TRBV12-3 or TRBV12-4 and TRBJ1-5; 7 bases are a match to TRBD1. Germline trimming cut 6 bases from V and 7 bases from J; bases unmatched to any gene: 6. The CDR3 extends over 13 amino acids. CDR3 loop: CASSPDRVQPQHF. CDR3 sequence (DNA): TGTGCCAGCAGCCCCGACAGGGTCCAGCCCCAGCATTTT.

The chain has TRBV7-4 and TRBJ1-3; the D is unclear. This CDR3 is 14 amino acids long. The ends were cut back, 5 bases at V and 2 bases at J, with 10 bases in the middle. Per the germline V gene, CDR1 is SGHVT and CDR2 is SQSDAQ. CDR3 sequence reads: CASSPRTAGNTIYF. CDR3 DNA sequence: TGTGCCAGCAGCCCTCGGACCGCTGGAAACACCATATATTTT. Filled out from reference TRBV7-4 and TRBJ1-3, the complete variable domain reads GAGVSQSPRYKVAKRGRDVALRCDSISGHVTLYWYRQTLGQGSEVLTYSQSDAQRDKSGRPSGRFSAERPERSVSTLKIQRTEQGDSAVYLCASSPRTAGNTIYFGEGSWLTVV.

This clonotype was counted between two and nine times. CDR3 nucleotides: TGTGCCAGCAGTTACTGGGACAGTGGGTACGAGCAGTACTTC. It is translated as CASSYWDSGYEQYF. This sequence joins TRBV6-6 and TRBJ2-7; 7 nucleotides agree with TRBD1. Germline V gene data show CDR1 as MNHNY and CDR2 as SVGAGI (reference sequence). The CDR3 covers 14 residues. V shed 1 base, J shed 4 bases, and the junction held 4 bases outside the gene matches.

V is TRBV29-1 and J is TRBJ1-1; 8 positions agree with TRBD1. This CDR3 has 14 residues. Germline-derived CDR1 and CDR2 are SQVTM and ANQGSEA. Trimming at V came to 6 bases and at J to 1 base, leaving 7 bases not matched to a gene. This CDR3 is CSVGTGQGNTEAFF. In nucleotides, the CDR3 is TGCAGCGTGGGGACCGGACAGGGGAACACTGAAGCTTTCTTT.

This chain connects TRBV10-3 to TRBJ2-5; no clear D. Trimming removed 0 bases at V and 3 bases at J, with 8 bases between. The V gene's germline CDR1 is ENHRY and CDR2 SYGVKD. This CDR3 comprises 14 residues. The CDR3 DNA is TGTGCCATCAGTGAGTCTGTGTCAAAAGAGACCCAGTACTTC. It encodes CAISESVSKETQYF.

This clonotype was counted a few times. A junction end diverges from the germline sequence, so it may reflect a read error. The rearrangement joins TRBV20-1 to TRBJ2-7; TRBD2 agrees at 8 bases. This CDR3 region has 13 residues. CDR1 is DFQATT, CDR2 SNEGSKA, per germline (reference sequence). The CDR3 nucleotides are TGCAGCGCTAGCCGCGGGGGGTGGAGCGAGCAGTACTTC. As protein: CSASRGGWSEQYF.

This clonotype has more than one count but fewer than ten. The rearrangement joins TRBV29-1 to TRBJ1-1, with D perhaps matching TRBD1 (5 bases). With 4 bases removed from V and 6 bases from J, the gap between germline ends came to 15 bases. Germline V gene sequence: CDR1 SQVTM, CDR2 ANQGSEA. The CDR3 runs 13 residues. CDR3 in amino acids: CSVAVGDWAEAFF. DNA of the CDR3: TGCAGCGTTGCGGTTGGGGACTGGGCTGAAGCTTTCTTT.

This clonotype was seen a handful of times. The V call is TRBV4-2, the J call TRBJ2-1; a weak D match, TRBD2 (6 bases). V lost 0 bases, J lost 5 bases, and 11 bases lay in between. The CDR3 has 15 amino acids. The germline gives CDR1 LGHNA, CDR2 YNFKEQ. CDR3 sequence reads: CASSQDRDSDNEQFF. The CDR3 region has the DNA TGTGCCAGCAGCCAAGATCGGGACTCTGACAATGAGCAGTTCTTC.

This clonotype has more than one count but fewer than ten. The CDR3 DNA follows: TGTGCCAGCAGCTTAGAGGCAGGGGGCGTTTGGAGGGAGACCCAGTACTTC. Encoded protein: CASSLEAGGVWRETQYF. The chain combines TRBV7-9 with TRBJ2-5, with TRBD1 identical over 8 bases. This CDR3 has 17 amino acids. J gave up 5 bases and V 1 base, and 12 bases lay outside the gene matches. Germline CDR1 SEHNR, CDR2 FQNEAQ (reference sequence).

This clonotype was observed many times. The gene calls are TRBV10-2 and TRBJ2-3, with D maybe TRBD2 (7 bases). Trimming shortened V by 0 bases and J by 2 bases, and 9 bases separated the two germline ends. CDR1 and CDR2 (germline): WSHSY, SAAADI. This CDR3 contains 15 residues. Written as DNA, the CDR3 is TGCGCCAGCAGTGAGTCTCGGGGGGCCACAGATACGCAGTATTTT. This encodes CASSESRGATDTQYF.

The J gene is TRBJ2-3, the V gene TRBV7-3, with D uncertain. CDR3 length: 12 residues. Trimming stripped 5 bases from V and 6 bases from J, with 9 bases between. Germline CDR1 reads SGHTA; CDR2 reads FQGTGA. The CDR3 spells CASSALGDTQYF. The CDR3 region has the DNA TGTGCCAGCAGCGCCTTGGGGGATACGCAGTATTTT.

The J gene is TRBJ1-1, the V gene TRBV2; TRBD1 matches at 7 bases. Germline trimming cut 7 bases from V and 3 bases from J; bases unmatched to any gene: 5. Germline assignment: CDR1 SNHLY and CDR2 FYNNEI. This CDR3 is 13 amino acids long. The CDR3 region has the DNA TGTGCCAGCATTATAGACAGGGACACTGAAGCTTTCTTT. It is translated as CASIIDRDTEAFF.

The gene calls are TRBV7-3 and TRBJ2-6; D uncertain. V lost 2 bases and J lost 1, with 6 bases in between. The CDR3 loop spans 15 amino acids. The germline gives CDR1 SGHTA, CDR2 FQGTGA. The CDR3 region has the DNA TGTGCCAGCAGCTTACGGGCGTCTGGGGCCAACGTCCTGACTTTC. This sequence encodes CASSLRASGANVLTF.

Only a few counts were recorded for this clonotype. V is TRBV11-2 and J is TRBJ2-3; D gene unclear. CDR1 is SGHAT, CDR2 FQNNGV, per germline. The V end was cut by 3 bases, the J end by 2 bases, with 3 bases between. The CDR3 length is 12 residues. Here the CDR3 reads CASSFDTDTQYF. CDR3 coding DNA: TGTGCCAGCAGCTTTGACACAGATACGCAGTATTTT.